These 10 T cell receptor beta chains were sequenced from one sample in a study of long-term antiretroviral therapy in people with HIV. The libraries were made with immunoSEQ v3.0 at survey level. This table comes from immunoSEQ multiplex PCR, and its TCRdb copy is limited to in-frame clones, with some not included. Among approximately 35,000 clones listed, approximately 85% were seen once. This specimen was unsorted PBMCs, taken 2.2 years after starting antiretroviral therapy. The receptors derive from a man between 18 and 35 years old with HIV.

This sequence joins TRBV27 and TRBJ2-2; D call uncertain. Trimming took 3 bases from V and 6 from J, leaving 5 bases between them. The CDR3 is made up of 12 amino acids. Germline V gene lookup returns CDR1 MNHEY and CDR2 SMNVEV (reference sequence). The CDR3 DNA sequence: TGTGCCAGCAGTTTTGTTTCCGGGGAGCTGTTTTTT. Translation gives CASSFVSGELFF.

The J gene is TRBJ2-6, the V gene TRBV27; D not resolved. Per germline, CDR1 MNHEY and CDR2 SMNVEV (reference sequence). With 3 bases removed from V and 5 bases from J, the gap between germline ends came to 8 bases. This CDR3 spans 14 amino acids. The CDR3 DNA reads as TGTGCCAGCAGTTTTTCCCTCCGGGCCAACGTCCTGACTTTC. Its translation is CASSFSLRANVLTF.

As regards this clone: One junction end does not reproduce the germline sequence, and a read error may be involved. V is TRBV4-3 and J is TRBJ1-2; D is ambiguous. Germline V CDR1 and CDR2: LGHNA, YSLEER. The length of the CDR3 is 15 residues. The CDR3 region has the DNA TGCGCCAGCAGCCAAGACGACCGCGGCCTTGGAAGCTACGCCTTC. Translated, it gives CASSQDDRGLGSYAF.

The chain employs TRBV2 and TRBJ2-3; D gene unclear. CDR1 is SNHLY and CDR2 is FYNNEI in the germline V gene. Trimming took 5 bases from V and 2 from J, leaving 2 bases between them. The CDR3 totals 11 residues. In nucleotides, the CDR3 is TGTGCCAGCAGTTTCACAGATACGCAGTATTTT. Protein: CASSFTDTQYF.

This sequence joins TRBV11-2 and TRBJ1-5; TRBD1 might be the D (6 bases). This CDR3 region has 15 residues. With 0 bases removed from V and 7 bases from J, the gap between germline ends came to 13 bases. CDR1 and CDR2 from the germline V gene are SGHAT and FQNNGV. This chain's CDR3 is CASSLDRAGAQPQHF. Here the CDR3 DNA reads TGTGCCAGCAGCTTAGATCGGGCAGGGGCCCAGCCCCAGCATTTT.

The J gene is TRBJ2-7, the V gene TRBV18; D is perhaps TRBD2 (6 bases). V was pared by 5 bases and J by 3 bases, with 11 bases between. The CDR3 consists of 13 residues. Germline CDR1 KGHSH, CDR2 LQKENI. CDR3 coding DNA: TGTGCCAGCTCAACCGCGGGGTTCTACGAGCAGTACTTC. Protein: CASSTAGFYEQYF.

The chain employs TRBV5-1 and TRBJ2-1, with 8 bases that match TRBD1. This CDR3 has 13 amino acids. The V gene's germline CDR1 is SGHRS and CDR2 YFSETQ. Losses at the gene ends were 3 bases for V and 5 bases for J; bases not matched to a gene: 1. CDR3 nucleotide sequence: TGCGCCAGCAGCTGGACAGGGAACAATGAGCAGTTCTTC. It translates to CASSWTGNNEQFF.

J is TRBJ1-5 and V is TRBV19; D not certain. Germline V gives CDR1 LNHDA, CDR2 SQIVND (reference sequence). The CDR3 has 16 residues. V was cut by 5 bases and J by 1 base, with 15 bases left in between. CDR3 coding DNA: TGTGCCAGTAGTGGTTCCTCTCCCATCAGCAATCAGCCCCAGCATTTT. It translates to CASSGSSPISNQPQHF.

This chain connects TRBV4-1 to TRBJ2-5; D is undetermined. The CDR3 is made up of 16 amino acids. V was trimmed by 0 bases and J by 2 bases, leaving 13 bases between them. In germline, CDR1 is MGHRA, CDR2 YSYEKL. This CDR3 reads CASSQDSRARQETQYF. The CDR3 coding sequence is TGCGCCAGCAGCCAAGATTCCCGTGCCAGACAAGAGACCCAGTACTTC.

As regards this clone: The germline gene is not matched at one end of the junction; a read error may be the cause. The J gene is TRBJ2-7, the V gene TRBV27; D is undetermined. This CDR3 has 10 amino acids. Germline V gives CDR1 MNHEY, CDR2 SMNVEV (reference sequence). The CDR3 spells CASGVYERYF. CDR3 in DNA: TGTGCCAGCGGTGTCTACGAGCGGTACTTC.